The 26 T cell receptor beta chains listed next were all sequenced from one sample in a study of blood T cell repertoires in COVID-19. The protocol was immunoSEQ multiplex PCR, while the TCRdb copy is restricted to in-frame clones and leaves out a portion. In the table there are tens of thousands of clones, over 75% of which are singletons. Sequenced: peripheral blood. Receptors originate from a human donor in a cohort sampled during active COVID-19.

The chain couples TRBV19 to TRBJ2-1; 10 bases align to TRBD2. Per the germline V gene, CDR1 is LNHDA and CDR2 is SQIVND (reference sequence). With 5 bases clipped from V and 4 bases from J, the junction kept 8 bases outside the gene matches. This CDR3 spans 16 amino acids. The CDR3 region is CASSSPGLAKYNEQFF. The CDR3 nucleotides are TGTGCCAGTAGTTCGCCGGGACTAGCGAAGTACAATGAGCAGTTCTTC.

This clone was seen only a few times. This chain uses TRBV5-1 with TRBJ2-5; possibly TRBD1 for D (6 bases). V was shortened by 3 bases and J by 2 bases, with 14 bases between the two germline ends. Germline loops: CDR1 SGHRS, CDR2 YFSETQ. This CDR3 spans 15 amino acids. The CDR3 nucleotides are TGCGCCAGCAGCTCTTCTACAGGGAATCAAGAGACCCAGTACTTC. Translation: CASSSSTGNQETQYF.

This clone has only one observation. The chain uses TRBV4-2 and TRBJ2-2, with a tentative D call TRBD2 (6 bases). Trimming shortened V by 0 bases and J by 2 bases, and 13 bases separated the two germline ends. The germline gives CDR1 LGHNA, CDR2 YNFKEQ. The CDR3 loop spans 17 amino acids. CDR3 bases: TGTGCCAGCAGCCAAGAGATCCATAGCGGTAACACCGGGGAGCTGTTTTTT. Translated: CASSQEIHSGNTGELFF.

The chain uses TRBV21-1 and TRBJ2-7; whether TRBD2, the table's D call, matches the DNA was not checked. TRBV21-1 is listed as a pseudogene. This CDR3 has 17 amino acids. The CDR3 loop is CASSKEGAGHNSYEQYF. For the CDR3, the DNA is TGTGCCAGCAGCAAAGAGGGAGCGGGACATAATAGCTACGAGCAGTACTTC.

The CDR3 protein is CASSYGTSGNADTQYF. DNA for the CDR3: TGTGCCAGCAGTTATGGGACTAGCGGGAACGCGGATACGCAGTATTTT. V and J are TRBV2 and TRBJ2-3; 13 bases fit TRBD2. Germline CDR1 is SNHLY and CDR2 is FYNNEI. The V and J ends lost 5 bases and 6 bases, in that order; junction bases with no gene match: 8. This CDR3 comprises 16 residues.

The rearrangement joins TRBV15 to TRBJ1-3; TRBD1 is a possible D gene (5 bases). The CDR3 contains 17 residues. The germline V gene encodes CDR1 LNHNV and CDR2 YYDKDF (reference sequence). Trimming removed 1 base from V and 0 bases from J, with 13 bases in between. The CDR3 spells CATSRGGRVISGNTIYF. The CDR3 coding sequence is TGTGCCACCAGCAGAGGTGGCAGGGTCATCTCTGGAAACACCATATATTTT. The whole variable domain, filled in from reference TRBV15 and TRBJ1-3, reads DAMVIQNPRYQVTQFGKPVTLSCSQTLNHNVMYWYQQKSSQAPKLLFHYYDKDFNNEADTPDNFQSRRPNTSFCFLDIRSPGLGDTAMYLCATSRGGRVISGNTIYFGEGSWLTVV.

V and J are TRBV5-4 and TRBJ2-7; tentative D call: TRBD2 (7 bases). This CDR3 contains 18 residues. The V gene lost 2 bases and the J gene lost 5 bases, with 26 bases spanning the gap. Germline assignment: CDR1 SGHNT and CDR2 YYREEE (reference sequence). This CDR3 reads CASSFGGGATSGINEQYF. The CDR3 region has the DNA TGTGCCAGCAGCTTTGGAGGGGGGGCGACGTCGGGCATCAACGAGCAGTACTTC.

The chain's CDR3 is CASSTTTYTQYF. The CDR3 DNA follows: TGTGCCAGCAGCACGACAACCTATACGCAGTATTTT. The chain couples TRBV21-1 to TRBJ2-3; no check of the table's D call, TRBD1, against the DNA was made. TRBV21-1 is tagged as a pseudogene. The CDR3 has 12 amino acids.

The rearrangement uses TRBV18 and TRBJ2-7; 10 positions agree with TRBD1. CDR1 is KGHSH, CDR2 LQKENI, per germline. The CDR3 extends over 15 amino acids. J lost 7 bases, V lost 4 bases, and 10 bases had no gene match. The CDR3 nucleotides read TGTGCCAGCTCACTCCAGAGGGACAGGGGCACAGAGCAGTACTTC. This gives the protein CASSLQRDRGTEQYF.

The CDR3 nucleotides are TGTGCCAGCTCTCCGACAGGAGGCGATTCACCCCTCCACTTT. Residues: CASSPTGGDSPLHF. V and J are TRBV18 and TRBJ1-6; weak D call: TRBD1 (6 bases). The CDR3 has 14 residues. Germline loops: CDR1 KGHSH, CDR2 LQKENI. V lost 6 bases, J lost 8 bases, and 14 bases lay in between.

The rearrangement links TRBV28 to TRBJ1-2; 11 bases fit TRBD1. The germline CDR1 and CDR2 sequences are MDHEN and SYDVKM. Germline trimming cut 3 bases from V and 4 bases from J; bases unmatched to any gene: 7. The CDR3 is 16 residues long. The CDR3 nucleotides read TGTGCCAGCAGTTTGGAGGGGGGGACAGGGGGCTATGGCTACACCTTC. This sequence encodes CASSLEGGTGGYGYTF.

The rearrangement links TRBV5-4 to TRBJ1-4; 9 nucleotides line up with TRBD1. V lost 0 bases to trimming and J lost 7 bases; unmatched junction nucleotides: 7. This CDR3 contains 16 residues. Germline assignment: CDR1 SGHNT and CDR2 YYREEE (reference sequence). CDR3 region: CASSLASGTGSEKLFF. CDR3 bases: TGTGCCAGCAGCTTGGCCTCCGGGACAGGGAGTGAAAAACTGTTTTTT. The full variable domain, its missing parts supplied by reference TRBV5-4 and TRBJ1-4, is ETGVTQSPTHLIKTRGQQVTLRCSSQSGHNTVSWYQQALGQGPQFIFQYYREEENGRGNFPPRFSGLQFPNYSSELNVNALELDDSALYLCASSLASGTGSEKLFFGSGTQLSVL.

V and J are TRBV5-4 and TRBJ2-3; 10 positions agree with TRBD1. CDR3 length: 15 residues. The V segment lost 6 bases and the J segment 3 bases; nucleotides outside the gene matches: 7. From germline, CDR1 is SGHNT and CDR2 YYREEE (reference sequence). CDR3 in amino acids: CASKRQGATTDTQYF. CDR3 nucleotide sequence: TGTGCCAGCAAACGACAGGGGGCGACGACAGATACGCAGTATTTT.

This CDR3 is CASSKQGRDSPLHF. The CDR3 nucleotides read TGTGCCAGCAGTAAACAGGGGCGGGATTCACCCCTCCACTTT. The genes are TRBV6-5 and TRBJ1-6; 7 positions agree with TRBD1. V lost 5 bases to trimming and J lost 8 bases; unmatched junction nucleotides: 6. The CDR3 spans 14 residues. The germline V gene has CDR1 MNHEY and CDR2 SVGAGI.

This clone was counted only a few times. The chain has TRBV5-1 and TRBJ2-1; maybe TRBD2 (6 bases). Germline V CDR1 and CDR2: SGHRS, YFSETQ. This CDR3 region has 15 residues. Trimming removed 7 bases at V and 4 bases at J, with 18 bases between. The CDR3 coding sequence is TGCGCCAGCTCACCCCAGGGCGGGGCGTACAATGAGCAGTTCTTC. Translated: CASSPQGGAYNEQFF.

The CDR3 nucleotides are TGTGCCAGCAGCGGGACTTTCGGAGAGACCCAGTACTTC. This codes for CASSGTFGETQYF. V usage is TRBV7-3 and J usage is TRBJ2-5, with a tentative D call TRBD2 (6 bases). CDR3 length: 13 amino acids. Trimming left V 5 bases short and J 4 bases short, with 11 bases between. CDR1 and CDR2 (germline): SGHTA, FQGTGA. The full variable domain, in which reference TRBV7-3 and TRBJ2-5 provide the parts outside the CDR3, is GAGVSQTPSNKVTEKGKYVELRCDPISGHTALYWYRQSLGQGPEFLIYFQGTGAADDSGLPNDRFFAVRPEGSVSTLKIQRTERGDSAVYLCASSGTFGETQYFGPGTRLLVL.

The chain employs TRBV9 and TRBJ2-1; 7 bases agree with TRBD1. After removal of 4 bases from V and 5 bases from J, the junction contained 12 bases not matched to a gene. The CDR3 runs to 16 residues. Germline-derived CDR1 and CDR2 are SGDLS and YYNGEE. CDR3 amino acids: CASSSRTGPPNNEQFF. CDR3 sequence (DNA): TGTGCCAGCAGCTCCCGGACAGGCCCCCCTAACAATGAGCAGTTCTTC.

The chain recombines TRBV6-2 or TRBV6-3 with TRBJ2-3, with TRBD2 matching over 8 bases. This CDR3 contains 17 residues. Germline V gene lookup returns CDR1 MNHEY and CDR2 SVGEGT. J gave up 2 bases and V 0 bases, and 7 bases lay outside the gene matches. CDR3 sequence (DNA): TGTGCCAGCAGTTACTCGACGGTAGCGGGACACACAGATACGCAGTATTTT. Its translation: CASSYSTVAGHTDTQYF.

This clone was detected only once. The chain employs TRBV2 and TRBJ1-1, with a weak D call TRBD1 (6 bases). Trimming took off 6 bases at V and 4 bases at J, with 15 bases between the two ends. The CDR3 is 14 residues long. Germline CDR1 and CDR2: SNHLY and FYNNEI. DNA of the CDR3: TGTGCCAGCAGCGCACAGGGTTGGGGCACTGAAGCTTTCTTT. This encodes CASSAQGWGTEAFF.

This clone was seen a single time. The CDR3 DNA reads as TGTGCCAGCAGCGTCGGGAGGGAGTACAATGAGCAGTTCTTC. Its translation: CASSVGREYNEQFF. V is TRBV9 and J is TRBJ2-1; 8 bases match TRBD2. This CDR3 is 14 amino acids long. Germline loops: CDR1 SGDLS, CDR2 YYNGEE. V shed 2 bases and J 4 bases; nucleotides not matched to a gene: 2.

The gene calls are TRBV3-1 (or the pseudogene TRBV3-2) and TRBJ1-4; D gene unclear. V lost 0 bases, J lost 5 bases, and 16 bases lay in between. The CDR3 has 17 amino acids. Germline CDR1 LGHDT, CDR2 YNNKEL (reference sequence). The CDR3 nucleotides are TGTGCCAGCAGCCAAGATCGTATTGTGTCTACCAATGAAAAACTGTTTTTT. Translation: CASSQDRIVSTNEKLFF.

The chain couples TRBV9 to TRBJ1-4; 7 bases are shared with TRBD1. CDR1 and CDR2 (germline): SGDLS, YYNGEE. V shed 0 bases, J shed 6 bases, and the junction held 2 bases outside the gene matches. The CDR3 has 14 residues. CDR3 DNA: TGTGCCAGCAGCGTAGACAGGGGAGATGAAAAACTGTTTTTT. It yields the protein CASSVDRGDEKLFF.

The sample holds one count of this clone. The genes are TRBV5-1 and TRBJ2-2; TRBD2 matches 8 bases. The CDR3 extends over 18 amino acids. Germline lookup yields CDR1 SGHRS and CDR2 YFSETQ. J lost 1 base, V lost 5 bases, and 13 bases had no gene match. CDR3 DNA sequence: TGCGCCAGCAGGGGTGGGCCCGGACTAGCAGAGAACACCGGGGAGCTGTTTTTT. It encodes CASRGGPGLAENTGELFF. The variable domain in full, with the rest retrieved from reference TRBV5-1 and TRBJ2-2, is KAGVTQTPRYLIKTRGQQVTLSCSPISGHRSVSWYQQTPGQGLQFLFEYFSETQRNKGNFPGRFSGRQFSNSRSEMNVSTLELGDSALYLCASRGGPGLAENTGELFFGEGSRLTVL.

The chain has TRBV19 and TRBJ2-6; TRBD2 is a possible D gene (7 bases). The CDR3 extends over 18 amino acids. CDR1 is LNHDA, CDR2 SQIVND, per germline (reference sequence). Deletions cut 3 bases from V and 0 bases from J, with 15 bases between. The CDR3 DNA follows: TGTGCCAGTAGTATGAGGGGGGGCAGGATCTCTGGGGCCAACGTCCTGACTTTC. Encoded protein: CASSMRGGRISGANVLTF.

V is TRBV7-8 and J is TRBJ1-5; TRBD1 is a possible D gene (5 bases). The CDR3 covers 15 residues. CDR1 SGHVS and CDR2 FQNEAQ come from the germline V gene. V lost 1 base, J lost 7 bases, and 14 bases lay in between. CDR3: CASSLVGGGGQPQHF. The CDR3 nucleotides are TGTGCCAGCAGCTTAGTTGGTGGGGGAGGGCAGCCCCAGCATTTT.

The CDR3 is CASSLAYRSPQTAYEQYF. CDR3 in DNA: TGCGCCAGCAGCTTGGCCTATAGGAGCCCTCAGACAGCCTACGAGCAGTACTTC. This chain uses TRBV5-1 with TRBJ2-7; D might be TRBD1 (5 bases). Germline V gene sequence: CDR1 SGHRS, CDR2 YFSETQ. V shed 0 bases and J shed 2 bases, with 21 bases lying between them. The CDR3 totals 18 residues.